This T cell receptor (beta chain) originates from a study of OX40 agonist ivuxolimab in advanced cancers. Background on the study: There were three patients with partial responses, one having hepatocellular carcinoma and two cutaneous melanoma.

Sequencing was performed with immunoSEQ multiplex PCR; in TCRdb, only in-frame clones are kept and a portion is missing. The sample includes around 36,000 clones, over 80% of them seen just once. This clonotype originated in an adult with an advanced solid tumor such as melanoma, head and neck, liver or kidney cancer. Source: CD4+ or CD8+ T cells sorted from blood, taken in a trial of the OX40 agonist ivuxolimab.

CDR3 coding DNA: TGTGCCAGCATAGAGGACAGCTACAGCTCTGGGGCCAACGTCCTGACTTTC. Protein: CASIEDSYSSGANVLTF. The chain has TRBV19 and TRBJ2-6, with a tentative D call TRBD1 (6 bases). Between the trimmed V and J ends, which lost 9 bases and 0 bases, there was a span of 18 bases. The germline V gene has CDR1 LNHDA and CDR2 SQIVND (reference sequence). The CDR3 length is 17 residues. The full variable domain, with the rest looked up from reference TRBV19 and TRBJ2-6, is DGGITQSPKYLFRKEGQNVTLSCEQNLNHDAMYWYRQDPGQGLRLIYYSQIVNDFQKGDIAEGYSVSREKKESFPLTVTSAQKNPTAFYLCASIEDSYSSGANVLTFGAGSRLTVL.